The T cell receptor (beta chain) under discussion was sequenced for a study of CD8 T cells in ankylosing spondylitis (dated by TCRdb to about 2017). Regarding the complete study: To find TCR variants linked to disease, the study profiled T cell receptor beta repertoires in ankylosing spondylitis patients and healthy donors. In total, the full study cohort was made up of some 100 healthy donors and 25 to 30 ankylosing spondylitis patients. Samples of peripheral blood were taken, and for ankylosing spondylitis patients, synovial fluid was collected as well.

From cysteine to phenylalanine, the CDR3 is 13 amino acids long. The read is trimmed to its CDR3 DNA, 39 bases read in frame from base 1. From the germline V gene, CDR1 is ENHRY and CDR2 is SYGVKD. Trimming at the junction amounts to 4 bases on V and 0 bases on J, and the germline ends lie 7 bases apart. The study at large found these results: Some motif variants were previously reported in synovial fluid and blood of reactive arthritis patients, suggesting common disease-initiation mechanisms. The disease-linked clones were reported to be significantly enriched in matched synovial fluid samples from ankylosing spondylitis patients. The disease-linked clones had a CD8+ phenotype and were found at relatively low frequencies in peripheral blood. Blood from ankylosing spondylitis patients appeared to be characterized by a TCR beta motif composed of eight highly homologous amino acid variants.

This clonotype occurred a few times. Its recognized antigen is unknown. No quality values exist for individual bases; no much larger clone is one base distant. Instrument used: Illumina HiSeq 2500. Quantitative 5'-RACE with molecular barcodes was used to prepare TCR beta libraries. As for the original processing: To identify disease-linked TCR variants, a new computational method was used, one built on a probabilistic model of VDJ rearrangement. The public reads were run again by TCRdb, first through fastp at Q25 and then through MiXCR, and only productive beta chains were kept. Each CDR3 protein appears once, grouped with its most common genes and DNA. These V and J calls originate from TCRdb's pipeline instead of the authors' own analysis. The sample profile shows over 600,000 distinct CDR3 sequences; roughly 19% of them were found once. About 19% of the sample is taken by the ten largest.

Here the chain combines TRBV10-3 and TRBJ2-7; TRBD2 could be the D gene, as 6 bases match. Specimen: blood, either unsorted or a sorted T cell fraction (not recorded which). The receptor was derived from a male donor with ankylosing spondylitis. The nucleotide sequence reads TGTGCCATCAGTGGGGGGGTCTCCTACGAGCAGTACTTC. It translates to CAISGGVSYEQYF.